Detailed here is one T cell receptor (beta chain). Only in-frame clones appear in the TCRdb table, and some are missing; sequencing was by immunoSEQ multiplex PCR. Among roughly 350,000 clones, about 92% were seen once, and the ten largest hold 18%. This entry comes from a study of blood T cell repertoires in COVID-19. CDR1 is SGHTA, CDR2 FQGTGA, per germline. V lost 2 bases, J lost 1 base, and 7 bases lay in between. This CDR3 has 14 residues. The sequence derives from a woman aged 25 to 39 who had recovered from COVID-19. Material: PBMCs or T cells enriched from blood (not recorded which). The chain has TRBV7-3 and TRBJ2-3; no clear D. DNA of the CDR3: TGTGCCAGCAGCTTAGGTCCGGGCACAGATACGCAGTATTTT. As protein: CASSLGPGTDTQYF.